A selection of T cell receptor beta chains follows, all from one sample in a study of CD8 T cells in Susac syndrome. Each CDR3 protein is one row after TCRdb ran MiXCR on the immunoSEQ multiplex PCR reads. Among 350,000 to 550,000 distinct CDR3 sequences listed, 85% to 90% were seen once. The sequenced material came from CD8+ T cells from PBMCs. These TCRs come from a human donor with multiple sclerosis. CDR3s include the opening cysteine and the closing phenylalanine or tryptophan. The D gene is left open where the match is weak. Rows may omit the clone size; those that give it use once, few, many or a size class.

V	J	D	size	DNA	CDR3
TRBV20-1	TRBJ2-7	.	few	TGCAGTGCGACGACCCGAGGGGACCTAATCTACGAGCAGTACTTC	CSATTRGDLIYEQYF
TRBV7-9	TRBJ2-1	TRBD2	.	TGTGCCAGCAGCGTGAGCGGGAGGGCCATGAATGAGCAGTTCTTC	CASSVSGRAMNEQFF
TRBV15	TRBJ2-1	.	.	TGTGCCACCAGCAGAGATAGGCAGCAGGGTGAGCAGTTCTTC	CATSRDRQQGEQFF
TRBV27	TRBJ2-3	.	.	TGTGCCAGCAGTTTATCCACAGCAGGGGGGGGGCTGGCAGATACGCAGTATTTT	CASSLSTAGGGLADTQYF
TRBV15	TRBJ2-1	TRBD2	once	TGTGCCACCAGCAGAGGCGGGGGCGGACTAGCGGCCATTGCGGCGTTCTTC	CATSRGGGGLAAIAAFF
TRBV5-1	TRBJ1-1	.	.	TGCGCCAGCAGCTTGTGGCTGGGGTTCACTGAAGCTTTCTTT	CASSLWLGFTEAFF
TRBV3-1	TRBJ2-7	.	once	TGTGCCAGCGCCTATGGAGGGGGGGCCTACGAGCAGTACTTC	CASAYGGGAYEQYF
TRBV19	TRBJ1-1	TRBD1	.	TGTGCCAGTAGCACGGACAGGGGGGACATGAACACTGAAGCTTTCTTT	CASSTDRGDMNTEAFF
TRBV27	TRBJ2-7	TRBD1	.	TGTGCCAGCAGTTTAACGGGACAGGGGGACTCCTACGAGCAGTACTTC	CASSLTGQGDSYEQYF
TRBV7-9	TRBJ2-1	.	.	TGTGCCAGCAGCTCCCACACCCTTCATGCTAGCTCCTACAATGAGCAGTTCTTC	CASSSHTLHASSYNEQFF
TRBV10-2	TRBJ2-3	.	.	TGCGCCACCGCCGGGGTTAGCACAGATACGCAGTATTTT	CATAGVSTDTQYF
TRBV15	TRBJ2-3	.	once	TGTGCCACCAGCAGAGAATTTGAGGCAGATACGCAGTATTTT	CATSREFEADTQYF
TRBV10-3	TRBJ2-1	TRBD1	few	TGTGCCATCAGTGAGCCGGGACAGGGCAATGAGCAGTTCTTC	CAISEPGQGNEQFF
TRBV2	TRBJ1-2	.	.	TGTGCCAGCAGTGTCTCCTATGGCTACACCTTC	CASSVSYGYTF
TRBV6-6	TRBJ2-1	.	.	TGTGCCAGCAGTTACTGGGGGGATCCTGAGCAGTTCTTC	CASSYWGDPEQFF
TRBV5-5	TRBJ2-7	.	.	TGTGCCAGCAGCTCCTTCCACAGGGACATCTACGAGCAGTACTTC	CASSSFHRDIYEQYF
TRBV9	TRBJ1-3	TRBD1	.	TGTGCCAGCAGCGCCGGGACAGCGGGAAACACCATATATTTT	CASSAGTAGNTIYF
TRBV27	TRBJ2-2	TRBD1	.	TGTGCCAGCAGTTTATCGACAGGGGGCGGGGAGCTGTTTTTT	CASSLSTGGGELFF
TRBV30	TRBJ1-2	TRBD1	.	TGTGCCGTTACAGGGGGGGGCCACTATGGCTACACCTTC	CAVTGGGHYGYTF
TRBV18	TRBJ1-2	.	.	TGTGCCAGCTCACCCGTGGGGGATGGAACAGCTAACTATGGCTACACCTTC	CASSPVGDGTANYGYTF
TRBV27	TRBJ2-1	.	.	TGTGCCAGCACCCGGGGCTGGGGGAATGAGCAGTTCTTC	CASTRGWGNEQFF
TRBV6-9	TRBJ1-4	.	.	TGTGCCAGCAGTTATTTTGACGGAGATTCTGAAAAACTGTTTTTT	CASSYFDGDSEKLFF
TRBV13	TRBJ2-1	.	.	TGTGCCAGCAGCGCGGAACCCAATGAGCAGTTCTTC	CASSAEPNEQFF
TRBV27	TRBJ1-4	.	.	TGTGCCAGCAGTTGGTCAACTAATGAAAAACTGTTTTTT	CASSWSTNEKLFF
TRBV12-3/TRBV12-4	TRBJ2-5	.	.	TGTGCCAGCAGTTTCGGCACTAGCAGCCAAGAGACCCAGTACTTC	CASSFGTSSQETQYF
TRBV11-2	TRBJ1-1	.	.	TGTGCCAGTTCAAGGACCCCGAACACTGAAGCTTTCTTT	CASSRTPNTEAFF
TRBV19	TRBJ1-5	.	.	TGTGCCAGTAGCTTACCCCAAGGGCAGGGCAATCAGCCCCAGCATTTT	CASSLPQGQGNQPQHF
TRBV2	TRBJ2-2	.	.	TGTGCCAGCAGTGTGCCGGGGGGCGTTGACGGGGAGCTGTTTTTT	CASSVPGGVDGELFF
TRBV7-9	TRBJ2-3	TRBD2	.	TGTGCCAGCAGCTTAGTACCGACGGGGGGGGAGGATACGCAGTATTTT	CASSLVPTGGEDTQYF
TRBV9	TRBJ2-1	TRBD2	.	TGTGCCAGCAGCCCCATAGCGGGAGGCATCGACAATGAGCAGTTCTTC	CASSPIAGGIDNEQFF
TRBV27	TRBJ2-5	.	.	TGTGCCAGCAGTTTGGGTAGGGACGAGACCCAGTACTTC	CASSLGRDETQYF
TRBV12-3/TRBV12-4	TRBJ2-5	.	.	TGTGCCAGCAGTGAGGCCGAAGAGACCCAGTACTTC	CASSEAEETQYF
TRBV11-2	TRBJ2-5	TRBD1	.	TGTGCCAGCAGCTTGAACTCACCCGGACAGGGCCAAGAGACCCAGTACTTC	CASSLNSPGQGQETQYF
TRBV19	TRBJ1-1	.	.	TGTGCCAGCAGTGTAGGGGAAATGAACACTGAAGCTTTCTTT	CASSVGEMNTEAFF
TRBV10-3	TRBJ1-2	.	.	TGTGCCATCACTCTGGGGGCGACAGGCTATGGCTACACCTTC	CAITLGATGYGYTF
TRBV5-4	TRBJ2-3	TRBD2	.	TGTGCCAGCAGCCCCCCTAGCGGGGGCACTAGCACAGATACGCAGTATTTT	CASSPPSGGTSTDTQYF
TRBV12-3/TRBV12-4	TRBJ2-7	TRBD2	.	TGTGCCAGCAGCGGAACCGGGACTAGCGGGAGCTCCTACGAGCAGTACTTC	CASSGTGTSGSSYEQYF
TRBV5-4	TRBJ2-7	.	.	TGTGCCAGCAGCCACGGTTGGGAAGGATCCTACGAGCAGTACTTC	CASSHGWEGSYEQYF
TRBV20-1	TRBJ1-1	.	.	TGCAGTGCCCAAGGGGGGGGCACTGAAGCTTTCTTT	CSAQGGGTEAFF
TRBV30	TRBJ1-3	.	.	TGTGCCTGGAGCCGTCCTCAATCTGGAAACACCATATATTTT	CAWSRPQSGNTIYF
TRBV4-1	TRBJ1-4	.	.	TGCGCCAGCAGCCAAGTAACAGGAAACGAAAAACTGTTTTTT	CASSQVTGNEKLFF
TRBV12-5	TRBJ2-1	TRBD2	once	TGTGCTAGTGGTTTGCTCTTAGCGGGCCACAATGAGCAGTTCTTC	CASGLLLAGHNEQFF
TRBV27	TRBJ2-2	.	.	TGTGCCAGCAGAGCAGGGAGAATCGGGGAGCTGTTTTTT	CASRAGRIGELFF
TRBV19	TRBJ2-5	TRBD1	.	TGTGCCAGTAGTATAAGGACAGGAAGGGAGACCCAGTACTTC	CASSIRTGRETQYF
TRBV6-4	TRBJ1-2	.	.	TGTGCCAGCAGGGAGGGTTTGGGCTACACCTTC	CASREGLGYTF
TRBV27	TRBJ1-1	TRBD1	.	TGTGCCAGCAGTTTCGGGACAGGGATGACTGAAGCTTTCTTT	CASSFGTGMTEAFF
TRBV27	TRBJ1-1	.	.	TGTGCCAGCAGTTTAAAGGCAGGGAACACTGAAGCTTTCTTT	CASSLKAGNTEAFF
TRBV27	TRBJ2-2	.	.	TGTGCCAGCAGCGCAGGGTTCACCGGGGAGCTGTTTTTT	CASSAGFTGELFF
TRBV6-5	TRBJ2-1	.	.	TGTGCCAGCAGTTACCACTCTGACAGGGAGGTTGACAATGAGCAGTTCTTC	CASSYHSDREVDNEQFF
TRBV7-2	TRBJ1-4	.	few	TGTGCCAGCAGCCTGACACCCGGGGAGGAAAAACTGTTTTTT	CASSLTPGEEKLFF
TRBV7-8	TRBJ2-2	TRBD2	once	TGTGCCAGCGTGACCGGGACTAGGGTACCTACCGGGGAGCTGTTTTTT	CASVTGTRVPTGELFF
TRBV7-9	TRBJ1-3	.	.	TGTGCCAGCAGCGGTCCCAGGGATCCCGGAAACACCATATATTTT	CASSGPRDPGNTIYF
TRBV5-1	TRBJ2-5	TRBD2	.	TGCGCCAGCAGCCCCCCTTCTAGCGGGATTGAAGAGACCCAGTACTTC	CASSPPSSGIEETQYF